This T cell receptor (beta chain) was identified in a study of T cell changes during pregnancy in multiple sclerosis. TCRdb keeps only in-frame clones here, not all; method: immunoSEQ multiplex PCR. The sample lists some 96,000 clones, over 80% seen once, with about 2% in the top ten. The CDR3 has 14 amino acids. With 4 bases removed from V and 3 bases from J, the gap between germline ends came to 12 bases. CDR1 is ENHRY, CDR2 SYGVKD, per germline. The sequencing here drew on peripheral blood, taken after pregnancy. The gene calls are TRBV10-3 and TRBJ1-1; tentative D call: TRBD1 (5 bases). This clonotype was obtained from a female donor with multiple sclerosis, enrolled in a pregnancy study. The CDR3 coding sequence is TGTGCCATCAGTGGGACTGCGGGGGACACTGAAGCTTTCTTT. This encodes CAISGTAGDTEAFF.